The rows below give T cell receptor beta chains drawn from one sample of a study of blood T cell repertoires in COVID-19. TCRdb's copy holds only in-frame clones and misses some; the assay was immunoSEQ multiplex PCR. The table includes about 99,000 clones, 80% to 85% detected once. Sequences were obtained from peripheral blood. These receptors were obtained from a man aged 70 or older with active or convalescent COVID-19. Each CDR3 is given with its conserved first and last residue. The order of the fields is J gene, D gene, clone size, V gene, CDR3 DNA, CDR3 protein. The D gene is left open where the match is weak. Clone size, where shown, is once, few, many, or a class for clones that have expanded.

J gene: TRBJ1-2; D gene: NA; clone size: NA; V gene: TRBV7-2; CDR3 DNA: TGTGCCAGCAGCCAACAGATTTCCTTGAACTATGGCTACACCTTC; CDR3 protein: CASSQQISLNYGYTF
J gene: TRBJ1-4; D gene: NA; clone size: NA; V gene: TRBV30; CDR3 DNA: TGTGCCGGAACAGGGCTAGGTGAAAAACTGTTTTTT; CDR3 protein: CAGTGLGEKLFF
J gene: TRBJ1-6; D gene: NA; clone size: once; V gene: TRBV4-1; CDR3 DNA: TGCGCCAGCAGCCGGAATAGACAGTATAATTCACCCCTCCACTTT; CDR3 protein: CASSRNRQYNSPLHF
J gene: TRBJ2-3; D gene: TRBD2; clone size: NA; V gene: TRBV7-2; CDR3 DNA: TGTGCCAGCAGCTTAGTCGGGACTAGCGCGACATATACGCAGTATTTT; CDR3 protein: CASSLVGTSATYTQYF
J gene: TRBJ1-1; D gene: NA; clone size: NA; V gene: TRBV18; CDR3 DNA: TGTGCCAGCTCACCGGGGGGAAGCACTGAAGCTTTCTTT; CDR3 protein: CASSPGGSTEAFF
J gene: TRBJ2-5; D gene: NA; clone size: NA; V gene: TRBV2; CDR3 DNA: TGTGCCAGCAGTATCAGCGGTACGCAAGAGACCCAGTACTTC; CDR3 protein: CASSISGTQETQYF
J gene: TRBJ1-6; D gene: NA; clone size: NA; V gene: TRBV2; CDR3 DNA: TGTGCCAGCAGTCCGCGGGGGAGGGAGGATAATTCACCCCTCCACTTT; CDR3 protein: CASSPRGREDNSPLHF
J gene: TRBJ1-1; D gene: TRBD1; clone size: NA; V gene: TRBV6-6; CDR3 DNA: TGTGCCAGCACCAGACAGGGGGATGGCACTGAAGCTTTCTTT; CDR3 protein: CASTRQGDGTEAFF
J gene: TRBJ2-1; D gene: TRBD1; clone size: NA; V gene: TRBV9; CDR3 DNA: TGTGCCAGCAGCCTCCGGGACAGGGGTTACAATGAGCAGTTCTTC; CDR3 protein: CASSLRDRGYNEQFF
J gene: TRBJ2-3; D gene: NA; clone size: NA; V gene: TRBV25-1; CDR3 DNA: TGTGCCAGCAGTGAGCGGGTTAGCACAGATACGCAGTATTTT; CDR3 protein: CASSERVSTDTQYF
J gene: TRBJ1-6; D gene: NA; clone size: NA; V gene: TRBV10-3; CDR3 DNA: TGTGCCATCAGTGAGAGCAGGGTAGGGGGTAGATCACCCCTCCACTTT; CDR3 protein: CAISESRVGGRSPLHF
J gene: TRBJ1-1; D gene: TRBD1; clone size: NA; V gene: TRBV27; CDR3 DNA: TGTGCCAGCAGCAACGGACAGGGGACTGAAGCTTTCTTT; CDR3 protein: CASSNGQGTEAFF
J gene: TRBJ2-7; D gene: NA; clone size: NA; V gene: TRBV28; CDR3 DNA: TGTGCCAGCGCATCAGGGGCCGGGGACTACGAGCAGTACTTC; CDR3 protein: CASASGAGDYEQYF
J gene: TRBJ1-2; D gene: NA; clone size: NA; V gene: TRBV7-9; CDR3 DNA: TGTGCCAGCAGCTATAGCGGGATCTCCTATGGCTACACCTTC; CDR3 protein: CASSYSGISYGYTF
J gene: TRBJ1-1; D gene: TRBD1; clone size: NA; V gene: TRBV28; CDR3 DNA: TGTGCCAGCACCCCAAGTGGGACAGGGGGCTTTAACACTGAAGCTTTCTTT; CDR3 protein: CASTPSGTGGFNTEAFF
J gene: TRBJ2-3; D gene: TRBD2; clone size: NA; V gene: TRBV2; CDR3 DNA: TGTGCCAGCCGGTTCGGACTAGCGGGCGTCACAGATACGCAGTATTTT; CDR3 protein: CASRFGLAGVTDTQYF
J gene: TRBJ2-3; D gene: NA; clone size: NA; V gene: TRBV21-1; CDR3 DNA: TGTGCCAGCAGCAAAAGCGGGGGGGCCCCACTCACAGATACGCAGTATTTT; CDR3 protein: CASSKSGGAPLTDTQYF
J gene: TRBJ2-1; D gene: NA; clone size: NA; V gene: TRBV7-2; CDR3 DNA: TGTGCCAGCAGCTTAGAAGCGGCCTACAATGAGCAGTTCTTC; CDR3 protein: CASSLEAAYNEQFF
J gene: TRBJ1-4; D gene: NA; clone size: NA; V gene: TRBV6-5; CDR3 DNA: TGTGCCAGCAGCCTGCAGGGAGGGAATGAAAAACTGTTTTTT; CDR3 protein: CASSLQGGNEKLFF
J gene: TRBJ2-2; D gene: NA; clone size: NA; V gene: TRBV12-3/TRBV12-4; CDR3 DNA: TGTGCCAGCGCGCGGGACAACACCGGGGAGCTGTTTTTT; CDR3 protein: CASARDNTGELFF
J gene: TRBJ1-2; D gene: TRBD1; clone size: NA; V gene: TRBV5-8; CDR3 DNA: TGTGCCAGCAGCTATCCTAGGGGGCAGGCTGGCTATGGCTACACCTTC; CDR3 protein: CASSYPRGQAGYGYTF
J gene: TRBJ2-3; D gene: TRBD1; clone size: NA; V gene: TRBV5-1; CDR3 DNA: TGCGCCAGCAGCTTGGCTCCGGGACAGAGATACCCAGATACGCAGTATTTT; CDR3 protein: CASSLAPGQRYPDTQYF
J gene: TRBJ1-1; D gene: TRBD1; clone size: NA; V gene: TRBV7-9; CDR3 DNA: TGTGCCAGCAGCAGACGACAGGGGAGCACTGAAGCTTTCTTT; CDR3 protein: CASSRRQGSTEAFF
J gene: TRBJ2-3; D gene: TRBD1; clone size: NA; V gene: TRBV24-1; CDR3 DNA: TGTGCCACCAGTGACACCGGGACAGGGGGCCGTGATACGCAGTATTTT; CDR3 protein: CATSDTGTGGRDTQYF
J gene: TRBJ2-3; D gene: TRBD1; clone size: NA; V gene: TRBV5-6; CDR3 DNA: TGTGCCAGCAGCTCTGGGACAGTTAGCACAGATACGCAGTATTTT; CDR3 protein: CASSSGTVSTDTQYF
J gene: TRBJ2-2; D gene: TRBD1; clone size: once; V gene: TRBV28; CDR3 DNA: TGTGCCAGCAGTTACCGGGACAGGGGCACCGGGGAGCTGTTTTTT; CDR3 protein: CASSYRDRGTGELFF
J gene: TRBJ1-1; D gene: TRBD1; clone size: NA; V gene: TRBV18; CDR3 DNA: TGTGCCAGCTCACCGGGGCAGGGGGTGACTGAAGCTTTCTTT; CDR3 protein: CASSPGQGVTEAFF
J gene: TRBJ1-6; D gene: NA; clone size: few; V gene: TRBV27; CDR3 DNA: TGTGCCAGCAGCACCCCCCCGGGGGAAGGTAATTCACCCCTCCACTTT; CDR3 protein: CASSTPPGEGNSPLHF
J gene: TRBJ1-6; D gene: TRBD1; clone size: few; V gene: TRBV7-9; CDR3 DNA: TGTGCCAGCAGCACAGGGGACGGTTATAATTCACCCCTCCACTTT; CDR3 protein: CASSTGDGYNSPLHF
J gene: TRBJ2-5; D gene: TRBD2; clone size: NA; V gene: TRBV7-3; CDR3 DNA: TGTGCCAGCAGCCCTCAACCTCCTCCCGGGACTACCATCCACTTC; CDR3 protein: CASSPQPPPGTTIHF
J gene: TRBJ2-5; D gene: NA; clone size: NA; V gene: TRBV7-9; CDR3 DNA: TGTGCCAGCAGCTTAGCACAGGGGAGGAAAGAGACCCAGTACTTC; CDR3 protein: CASSLAQGRKETQYF
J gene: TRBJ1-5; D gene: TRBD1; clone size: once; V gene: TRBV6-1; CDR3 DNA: TGTGCCAGCAGTGAAACAGGGGGCGTTGGTCAGCCCCAGCATTTT; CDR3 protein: CASSETGGVGQPQHF
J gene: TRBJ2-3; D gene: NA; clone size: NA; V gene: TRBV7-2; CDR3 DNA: TGTGCCAGCAGCTCGACAGGAGTCACAGATACGCAGTATTTT; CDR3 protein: CASSSTGVTDTQYF
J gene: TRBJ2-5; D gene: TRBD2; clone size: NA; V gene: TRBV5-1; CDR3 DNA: TGCGCCAGCAGCTTGCCGAGCGGGGGCCCCCAAGAGACCCAGTACTTC; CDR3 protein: CASSLPSGGPQETQYF
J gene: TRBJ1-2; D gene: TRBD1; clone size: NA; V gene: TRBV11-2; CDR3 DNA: TGTGCCAGCAGCACTGTCCGGGACAGGGTCCCAAGCTACACCTTC; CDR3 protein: CASSTVRDRVPSYTF
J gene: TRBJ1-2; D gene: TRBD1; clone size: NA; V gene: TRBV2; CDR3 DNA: TGTGCCAGCAGTGAAGCCGACAGGGCCTATGGCTACACCTTC; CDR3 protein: CASSEADRAYGYTF
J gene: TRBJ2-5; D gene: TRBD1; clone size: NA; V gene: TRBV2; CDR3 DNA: TGTGCCAGCAGTGACCGGCAGGGGGTAGGAGAGACCCAGTACTTC; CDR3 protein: CASSDRQGVGETQYF
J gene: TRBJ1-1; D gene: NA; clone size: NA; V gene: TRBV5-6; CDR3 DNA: TGTGCCAGCAGCTTTTTCGGGGTCCCAGGAGGACCGAACACTGAAGCTTTCTTT; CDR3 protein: CASSFFGVPGGPNTEAFF
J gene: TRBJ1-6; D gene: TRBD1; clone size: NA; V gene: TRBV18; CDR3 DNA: TGTGCCAGCTCACCCTCCACCGGGACAGCAAATTCACCCCTCCACTTT; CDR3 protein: CASSPSTGTANSPLHF
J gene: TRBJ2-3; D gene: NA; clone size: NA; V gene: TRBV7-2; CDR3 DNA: TGTGCCAGCAGCTTTAGCGTGGGGGCCTCAGATACGCAGTATTTT; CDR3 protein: CASSFSVGASDTQYF
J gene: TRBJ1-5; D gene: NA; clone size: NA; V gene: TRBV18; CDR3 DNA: TGTGCCAGCTCACCCGAGGGTTTGGGCAATCAGCCCCAGCATTTT; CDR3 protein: CASSPEGLGNQPQHF
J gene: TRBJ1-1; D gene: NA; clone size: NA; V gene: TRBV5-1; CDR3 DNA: TGCGCCAGCAGGTTGCAGGGATTTGGTACTGAAGCTTTCTTT; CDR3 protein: CASRLQGFGTEAFF
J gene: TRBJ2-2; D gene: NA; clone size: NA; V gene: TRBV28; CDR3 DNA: TGTGCCAGCCCAGCAGGCACCGGGGAGCTGTTTTTT; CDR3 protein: CASPAGTGELFF
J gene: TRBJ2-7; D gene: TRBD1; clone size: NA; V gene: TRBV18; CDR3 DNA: TGTGCCAGCTCACCATCTGCGACAGGGTACGAGCAGTACTTC; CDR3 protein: CASSPSATGYEQYF
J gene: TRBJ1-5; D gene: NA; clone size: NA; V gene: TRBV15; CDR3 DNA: TGTGCCACCAGCGGAGACAGAACCAATCAGCCCCAGCATTTT; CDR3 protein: CATSGDRTNQPQHF
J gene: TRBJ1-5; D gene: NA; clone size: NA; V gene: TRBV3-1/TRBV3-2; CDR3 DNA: TGTGCCAGCAGCGTGGGGGGGCCAGGTCAGCCCCAGCATTTT; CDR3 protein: CASSVGGPGQPQHF
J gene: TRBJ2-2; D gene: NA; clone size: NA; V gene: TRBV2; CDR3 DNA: TGTGCCAGCAGTGAAGCGGGGACACCTCCGGGGGAGCTGTTTTTT; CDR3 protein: CASSEAGTPPGELFF
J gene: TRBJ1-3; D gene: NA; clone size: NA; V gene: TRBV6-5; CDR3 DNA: TGTGCCAGCAGTAGCGGGACTTCTGGAAACACCATATATTTT; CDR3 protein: CASSSGTSGNTIYF
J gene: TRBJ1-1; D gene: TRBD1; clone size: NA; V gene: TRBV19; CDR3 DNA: TGTGCCAGTAGCTCCACAGGGGAGGCTTTCTTT; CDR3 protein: CASSSTGEAFF
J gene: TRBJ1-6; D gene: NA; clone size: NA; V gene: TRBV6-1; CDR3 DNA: TGTGCCAGCAGTGAAGAGGCAGGGGTTTCACCCCTCCACTTT; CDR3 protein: CASSEEAGVSPLHF
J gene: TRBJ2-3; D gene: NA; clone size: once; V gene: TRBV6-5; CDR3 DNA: TGTGCCAGCACTAGAGAGGGTGGAACAGATACGCAGTATTTT; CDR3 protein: CASTREGGTDTQYF
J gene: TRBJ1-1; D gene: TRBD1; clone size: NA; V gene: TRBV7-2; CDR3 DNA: TGTGCCAGCAGCCCAAACAGGGGCAGGGGGAACACTGAAGCTTTCTTT; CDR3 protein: CASSPNRGRGNTEAFF
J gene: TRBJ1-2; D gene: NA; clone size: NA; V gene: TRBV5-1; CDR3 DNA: TGCGCCAGCAGCCCAGGGCTAGGAAACTATGGCTACACCTTC; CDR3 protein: CASSPGLGNYGYTF